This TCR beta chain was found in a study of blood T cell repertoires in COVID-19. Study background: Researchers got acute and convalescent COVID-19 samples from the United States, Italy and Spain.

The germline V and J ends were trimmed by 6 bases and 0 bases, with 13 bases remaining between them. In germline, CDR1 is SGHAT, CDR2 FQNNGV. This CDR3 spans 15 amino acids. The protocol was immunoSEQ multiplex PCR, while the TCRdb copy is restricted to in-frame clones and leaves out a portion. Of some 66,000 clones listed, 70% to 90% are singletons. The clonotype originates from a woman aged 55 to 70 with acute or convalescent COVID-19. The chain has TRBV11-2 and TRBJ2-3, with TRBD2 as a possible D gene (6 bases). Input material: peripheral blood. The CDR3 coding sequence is TGTGCCAGCAGTAGACTAGGCTCTAGCACAGATACGCAGTATTTT. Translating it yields CASSRLGSSTDTQYF.